A single sample is the source of the 16 T cell receptor beta chains below, sequenced in a study of T cell responses to AZD1222 COVID-19 vaccine. TCRdb keeps only in-frame clones here, not all; method: immunoSEQ multiplex PCR. The table lists under 150,000 clones, approximately 92% of them singletons, with 0.85% to 1.2% in the top ten. Source: peripheral blood, taken 28 days after the second AZD1222 dose. The receptors stem from an adult who received the AZD1222 COVID-19 vaccine.

The rearrangement joins TRBV11-2 to TRBJ2-7; 7 bases are a match to TRBD2. The ends lost 3 bases at V and 6 bases at J; junction bases unmatched: 11. The CDR3 runs to 15 residues. CDR1 and CDR2 from the germline V gene are SGHAT and FQNNGV. The CDR3: CASSLVGLAEAEQYF. Here the CDR3 DNA reads TGTGCCAGCAGCTTGGTGGGGCTAGCGGAAGCCGAGCAGTACTTC.

The chain carries TRBV4-3 and TRBJ1-4; D is unresolved. This CDR3 region has 17 residues. V was trimmed by 4 bases and J by 0 bases, leaving 15 bases between them. CDR1 LGHNA and CDR2 YSLEER come from the germline V gene. CDR3 DNA: TGCGCCAGCAGCCCTCAACTACTGGGTGCAACTAATGAAAAACTGTTTTTT. It yields the protein CASSPQLLGATNEKLFF.

J is TRBJ2-2 and V is TRBV18; weak D call: TRBD1 (5 bases). CDR1 and CDR2 (germline): KGHSH, LQKENI. Trimming pared 3 bases from V and 0 bases from J, leaving 11 bases between. CDR3 length equals 16 residues. CDR3 in amino acids: CASSPPSGTNTGELFF. In nucleotides, the CDR3 is TGTGCCAGCTCACCCCCCTCAGGGACGAACACCGGGGAGCTGTTTTTT.

The V and J genes are TRBV4-2 and TRBJ2-3, with TRBD1 matching over 10 bases. CDR1 and CDR2 from the germline V gene are LGHNA and YNFKEQ. With 2 bases clipped from V and 2 bases from J, the junction kept 4 bases outside the gene matches. This CDR3 is 16 amino acids long. CDR3 nucleotide sequence: TGTGCCAGCAGCCAATCGACAGGGGGCGACACAGATACGCAGTATTTT. This translates into CASSQSTGGDTDTQYF.

This sequence joins TRBV28 and TRBJ1-2; D gene unclear. The length of the CDR3 is 13 residues. The ends were cut back, 9 bases at V and 5 bases at J, with 16 bases in the middle. From germline, CDR1 is MDHEN and CDR2 SYDVKM. CDR3 sequence: CASQPLLSYGYTF. CDR3 in DNA: TGTGCCAGTCAGCCCCTTCTATCTTATGGCTACACCTTC.

This chain joins TRBV11-2 and TRBJ2-1, with D possibly TRBD1 on 6 matching bases. The CDR3 runs 13 residues. The germline gives CDR1 SGHAT, CDR2 FQNNGV. Trimming cost V 2 bases and J 10 bases, with 12 bases left between them. In DNA form, the CDR3 reads TGTGCCAGCAGCTTAACTCAGGGGATGGAGCAGTTCTTC. This translates into CASSLTQGMEQFF.

This rearrangement joins TRBV4-2 to TRBJ1-2; D not certain. V was trimmed by 0 bases and J by 0 bases, leaving 11 bases between them. The germline V gene has CDR1 LGHNA and CDR2 YNFKEQ. CDR3 size: 16 residues. CDR3 nucleotide sequence: TGTGCCAGCAGCCAAGAATCTCTACCGTCTAACTATGGCTACACCTTC. Protein product: CASSQESLPSNYGYTF.

The gene calls are TRBV5-8 and TRBJ1-1, with D possibly TRBD1 on 5 matching bases. CDR1 and CDR2 from the germline V gene are SGHTS and YDEGEE. This CDR3 spans 15 amino acids. Trimming cost V 1 base and J 3 bases, with 13 bases left between them. The chain's CDR3 is CASSLMGGAHTEAFF. The CDR3 bases are TGTGCCAGCAGCTTGATGGGGGGTGCGCACACTGAAGCTTTCTTT.

The J gene is TRBJ1-3, the V gene TRBV19; D is unclear. CDR1 is LNHDA and CDR2 is SQIVND in the germline V gene (reference sequence). V lost 3 bases and J 0 bases, leaving 18 bases between the germline ends. The CDR3 loop spans 18 amino acids. The chain's CDR3 is CASSMFDTISSSGNTIYF. CDR3 DNA sequence: TGTGCCAGTAGTATGTTCGACACTATATCCAGCTCTGGAAACACCATATATTTT.

This chain links TRBV5-1 with TRBJ2-2; 7 nucleotides align to TRBD2. CDR1 and CDR2 (germline): SGHRS, YFSETQ. The CDR3 has 14 residues. With 5 bases clipped from V and 2 bases from J, the junction kept 3 bases outside the gene matches. The CDR3 sequence is CASRLAENTGELFF. The CDR3, as DNA: TGCGCCAGCAGGCTAGCGGAAAACACCGGGGAGCTGTTTTTT.

The chain links TRBV3-1 (or the pseudogene TRBV3-2) to TRBJ1-1; D uncertain. The germline gives CDR1 LGHDT, CDR2 YNNKEL (reference sequence). CDR3 length: 14 amino acids. Trimming shortened V by 4 bases and J by 5 bases, and 14 bases separated the two germline ends. For the CDR3, the DNA is TGTGCCAGCAGCCTCACAGCCCGCCGGACTGAAGCTTTCTTT. Protein: CASSLTARRTEAFF.

A single count supports this clone. The chain couples TRBV11-3 to TRBJ2-1; no clear D. V was shortened by 1 base and J by 2 bases, with 3 bases between the two germline ends. The CDR3 consists of 13 residues. The germline gives CDR1 SGHNT, CDR2 YENEEA. The CDR3 nucleotides are TGTGCCAGCAGCTTAGTGGCCTACAATGAGCAGTTCTTC. Protein sequence: CASSLVAYNEQFF.

The rearrangement links TRBV11-2 to TRBJ2-1; D is perhaps TRBD2 (6 bases). The germline V and J ends were trimmed by 5 bases and 12 bases, with 26 bases remaining between them. Looked up from germline, CDR1 is SGHAT and CDR2 is FQNNGV. The CDR3 covers 16 residues. The CDR3 loop is CASSQIGSGPYIGQFF. The CDR3 bases are TGTGCCAGCAGCCAAATAGGTAGCGGACCCTATATAGGGCAGTTCTTC. Based on the CDR3 plus reference TRBV11-2 and TRBJ2-1, the full variable domain is EAGVAQSPRYKIIEKRQSVAFWCNPISGHATLYWYQQILGQGPKLLIQFQNNGVVDDSQLPKDRFSAERLKGVDSTLKIQPAKLEDSAVYLCASSQIGSGPYIGQFFGPGTRLTVL.

The chain uses TRBV3-1 (or the pseudogene TRBV3-2) and TRBJ1-5, with D possibly matching TRBD1 (5 bases). Trimming took off 5 bases at V and 8 bases at J, with 13 bases between the two ends. This CDR3 comprises 13 residues. Germline V gives CDR1 LGHDT, CDR2 YNNKEL (reference sequence). The CDR3 bases are TGTGCCAGCAGCACACGGACGGGGGAGCCCCAGCATTTT. It encodes CASSTRTGEPQHF.

A few counts support this clone. This chain joins TRBV12-3 or TRBV12-4 and TRBJ2-7; 8 nucleotides align to TRBD1. V shed 6 bases, J shed 4 bases, and the junction held 2 bases outside the gene matches. CDR3 length: 12 residues. Here the CDR3 reads CASRGTGYEQYF. CDR3 nucleotides: TGTGCCAGCAGGGGGACAGGTTACGAGCAGTACTTC.

The V gene is TRBV6-5, the J gene TRBJ1-3; tentatively, D is TRBD1 (6 bases). V was clipped by 6 bases and J by 0 bases, with 12 bases between them. Looked up from germline, CDR1 is MNHEY and CDR2 is SVGAGI. The CDR3 length is 15 residues. CDR3 DNA sequence: TGTGCCAGCAGGGGCGGGACATCCTCTGGAAACACCATATATTTT. Translation gives CASRGGTSSGNTIYF.